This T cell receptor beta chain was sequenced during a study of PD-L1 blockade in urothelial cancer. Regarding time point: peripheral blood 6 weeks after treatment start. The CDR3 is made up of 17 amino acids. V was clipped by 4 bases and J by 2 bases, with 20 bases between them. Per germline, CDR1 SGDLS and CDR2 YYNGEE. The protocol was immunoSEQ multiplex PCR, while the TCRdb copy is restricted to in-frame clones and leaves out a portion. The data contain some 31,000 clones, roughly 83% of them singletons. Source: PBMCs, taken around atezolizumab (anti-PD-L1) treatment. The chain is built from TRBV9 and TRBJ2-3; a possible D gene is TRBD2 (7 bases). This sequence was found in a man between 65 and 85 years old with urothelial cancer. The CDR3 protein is CASSPQGRGVYTDTQYF. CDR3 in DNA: TGTGCCAGCAGCCCCCAGGGGAGGGGCGTTTACACAGATACGCAGTATTTT.